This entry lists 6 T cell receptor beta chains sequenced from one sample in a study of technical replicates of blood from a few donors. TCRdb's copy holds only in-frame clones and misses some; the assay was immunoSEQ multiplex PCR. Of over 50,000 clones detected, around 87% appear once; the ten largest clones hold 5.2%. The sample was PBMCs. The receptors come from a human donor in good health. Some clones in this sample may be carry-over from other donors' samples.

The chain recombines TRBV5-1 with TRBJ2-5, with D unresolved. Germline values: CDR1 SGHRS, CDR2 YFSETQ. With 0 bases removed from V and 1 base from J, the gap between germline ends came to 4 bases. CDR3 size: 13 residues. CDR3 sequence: CASSLGSQETQYF. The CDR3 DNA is TGCGCCAGCAGCTTGGGTAGCCAAGAGACCCAGTACTTC.

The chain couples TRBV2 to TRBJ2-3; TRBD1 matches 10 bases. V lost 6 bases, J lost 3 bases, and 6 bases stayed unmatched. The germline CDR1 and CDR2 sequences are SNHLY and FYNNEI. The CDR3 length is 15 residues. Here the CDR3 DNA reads TGTGCCAGCAGCCCTTGGACAGGGGGGACAGATACGCAGTATTTT. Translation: CASSPWTGGTDTQYF.

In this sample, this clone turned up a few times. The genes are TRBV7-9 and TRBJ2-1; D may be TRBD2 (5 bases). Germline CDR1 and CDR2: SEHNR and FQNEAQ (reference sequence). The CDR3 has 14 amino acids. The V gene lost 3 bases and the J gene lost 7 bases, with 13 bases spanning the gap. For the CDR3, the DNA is TGTGCCAGCAGCTTGGGGTGGGAGAGGAATGAGCAGTTCTTC. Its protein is CASSLGWERNEQFF. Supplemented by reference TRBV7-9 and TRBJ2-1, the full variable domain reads DTGVSQNPRHKITKRGQNVTFRCDPISEHNRLYWYRQTLGQGPEFLTYFQNEAQLEKSRLLSDRFSAERPKGSFSTLEIQRTEQGDSAMYLCASSLGWERNEQFFGPGTRLTVL.

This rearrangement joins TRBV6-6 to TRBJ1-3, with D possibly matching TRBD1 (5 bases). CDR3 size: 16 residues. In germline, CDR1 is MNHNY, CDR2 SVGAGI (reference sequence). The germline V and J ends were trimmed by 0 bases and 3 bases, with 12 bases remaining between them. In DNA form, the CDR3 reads TGTGCCAGCAGTTACTCAAGGGGCCAAGGTGGAAACACCATATATTTT. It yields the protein CASSYSRGQGGNTIYF.

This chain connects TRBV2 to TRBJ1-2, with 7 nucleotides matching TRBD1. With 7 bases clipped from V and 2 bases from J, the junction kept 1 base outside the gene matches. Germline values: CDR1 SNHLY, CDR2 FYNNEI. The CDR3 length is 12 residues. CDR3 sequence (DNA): TGTGCCAGCAAGGGACAGAACTATGGCTACACCTTC. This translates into CASKGQNYGYTF.

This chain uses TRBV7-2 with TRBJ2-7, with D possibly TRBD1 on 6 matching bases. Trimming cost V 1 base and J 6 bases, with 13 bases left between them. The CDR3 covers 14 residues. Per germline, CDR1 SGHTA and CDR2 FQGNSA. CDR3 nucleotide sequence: TGTGCCAGCAGCTTAGGGGGGCAGGCAGGCGAGCAGTACTTC. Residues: CASSLGGQAGEQYF.